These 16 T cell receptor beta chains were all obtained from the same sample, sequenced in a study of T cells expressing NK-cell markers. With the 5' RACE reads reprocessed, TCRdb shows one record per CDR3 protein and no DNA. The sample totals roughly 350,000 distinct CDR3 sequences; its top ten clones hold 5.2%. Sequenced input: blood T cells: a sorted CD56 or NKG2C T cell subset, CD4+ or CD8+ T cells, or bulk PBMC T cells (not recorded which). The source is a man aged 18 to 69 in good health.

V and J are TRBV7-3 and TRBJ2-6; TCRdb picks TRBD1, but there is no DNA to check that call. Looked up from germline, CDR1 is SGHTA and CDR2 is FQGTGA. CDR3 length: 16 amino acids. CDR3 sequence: CASSLDTSSGANVLTF.

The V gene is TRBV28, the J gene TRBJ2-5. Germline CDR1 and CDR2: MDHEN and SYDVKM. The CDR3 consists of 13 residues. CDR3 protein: CASNVLGLETQYF.

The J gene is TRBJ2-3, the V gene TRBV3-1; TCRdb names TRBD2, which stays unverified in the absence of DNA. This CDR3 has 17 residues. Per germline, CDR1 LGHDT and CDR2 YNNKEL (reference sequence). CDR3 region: CASSTRGGSRWADTQYF.

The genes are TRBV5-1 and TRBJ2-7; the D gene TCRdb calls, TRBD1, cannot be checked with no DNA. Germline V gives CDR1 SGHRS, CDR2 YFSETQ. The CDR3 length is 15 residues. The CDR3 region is CASSVPFPGSDEQYF.

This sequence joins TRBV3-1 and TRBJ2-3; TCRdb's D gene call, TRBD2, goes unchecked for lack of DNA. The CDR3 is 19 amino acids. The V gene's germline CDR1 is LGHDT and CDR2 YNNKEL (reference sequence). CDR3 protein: CASSQALGIAGASTDTQYF.

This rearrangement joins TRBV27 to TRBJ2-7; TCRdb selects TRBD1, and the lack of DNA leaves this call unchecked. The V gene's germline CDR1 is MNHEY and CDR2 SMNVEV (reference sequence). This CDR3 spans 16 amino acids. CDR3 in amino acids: CASSFYPLTGGYEQYF.

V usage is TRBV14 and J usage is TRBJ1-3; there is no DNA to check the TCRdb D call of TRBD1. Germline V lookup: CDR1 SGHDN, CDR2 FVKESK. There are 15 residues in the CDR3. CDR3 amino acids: CASSLQTGEKNTIYF.

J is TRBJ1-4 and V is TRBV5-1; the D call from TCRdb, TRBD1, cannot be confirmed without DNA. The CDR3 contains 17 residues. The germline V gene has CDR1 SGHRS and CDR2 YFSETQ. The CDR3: CASSLPQTGRVNEKLFF.

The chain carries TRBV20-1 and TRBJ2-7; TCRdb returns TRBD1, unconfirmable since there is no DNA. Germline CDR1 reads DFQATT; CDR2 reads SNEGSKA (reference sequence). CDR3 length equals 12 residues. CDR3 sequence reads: CSASPQGREQYF.

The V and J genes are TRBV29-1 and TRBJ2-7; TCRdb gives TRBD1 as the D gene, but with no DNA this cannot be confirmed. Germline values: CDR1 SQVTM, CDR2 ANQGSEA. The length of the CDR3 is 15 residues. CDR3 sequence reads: CSVEDRRGSTYEQYF.

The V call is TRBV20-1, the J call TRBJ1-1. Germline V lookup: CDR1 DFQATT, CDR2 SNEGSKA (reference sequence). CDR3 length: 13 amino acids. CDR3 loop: CSASPGTLKRAFF.

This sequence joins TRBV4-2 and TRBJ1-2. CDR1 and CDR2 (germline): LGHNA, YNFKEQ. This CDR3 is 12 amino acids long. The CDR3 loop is CASSPRGGGYTF.

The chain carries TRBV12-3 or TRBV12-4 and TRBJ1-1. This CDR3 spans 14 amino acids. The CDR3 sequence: CASSSRTQNTEAFF.

CDR3 region: CASISSGDRQYF. This chain uses TRBV19 with TRBJ2-7; TCRdb indicates TRBD2, and absent DNA this call remains unverified. The CDR3 runs to 12 residues. Per germline, CDR1 LNHDA and CDR2 SQIVND (reference sequence).

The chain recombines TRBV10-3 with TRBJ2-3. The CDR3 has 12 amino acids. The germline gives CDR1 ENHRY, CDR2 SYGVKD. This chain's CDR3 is CAISDRSDTQYF.

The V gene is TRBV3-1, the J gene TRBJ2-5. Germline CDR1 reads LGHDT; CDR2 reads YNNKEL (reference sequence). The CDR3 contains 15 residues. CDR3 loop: CASSQNLAEGETQYF.